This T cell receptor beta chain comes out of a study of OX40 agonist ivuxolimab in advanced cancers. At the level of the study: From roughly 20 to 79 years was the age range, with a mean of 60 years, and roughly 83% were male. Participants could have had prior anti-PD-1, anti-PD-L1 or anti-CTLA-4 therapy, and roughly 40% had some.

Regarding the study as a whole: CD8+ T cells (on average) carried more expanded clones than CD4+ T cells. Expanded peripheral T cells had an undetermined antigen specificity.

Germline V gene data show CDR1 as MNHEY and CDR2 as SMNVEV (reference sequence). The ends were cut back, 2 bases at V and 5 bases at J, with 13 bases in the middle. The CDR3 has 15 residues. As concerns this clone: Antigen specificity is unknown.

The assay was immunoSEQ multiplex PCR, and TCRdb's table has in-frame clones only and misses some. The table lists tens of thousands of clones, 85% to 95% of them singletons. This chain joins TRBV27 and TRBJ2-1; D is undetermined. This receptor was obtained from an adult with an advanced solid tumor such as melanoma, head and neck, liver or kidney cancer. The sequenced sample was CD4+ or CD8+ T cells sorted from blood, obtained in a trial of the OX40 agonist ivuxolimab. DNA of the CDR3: TGTGCCAGCAGTTTAGGTCATCGAGGCAACAATGAGCAGTTCTTC. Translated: CASSLGHRGNNEQFF.